This T cell receptor (beta chain) was sequenced for a study of cytomegalovirus exposure and HLA in healthy donors. Study-wide points: An assumption of roughly uniform sequencing depth across donors underlay the presence/absence analyses.

PCR involved 60 Vbeta and 13 Jbeta primers. Here immunoSEQ multiplex PCR was the method, and the copy in TCRdb shows in-frame clones only, minus some. The sample lists 120,000 or so clones, 65% to 75% occurring once. Deletions cut 4 bases from V and 2 bases from J, with 8 bases between. The germline CDR1 and CDR2 sequences are MGHDK and SYGVNS. The CDR3 extends over 13 amino acids. Comments on this clone: The antigen is undetermined.

The sequencing sample was made of PBMCs. The source is a woman aged 50 to 60 in good health and CMV-seropositive. The J gene is TRBJ1-1, the V gene TRBV25-1; possibly TRBD1 for D (6 bases). CDR3 DNA: TGTGCCAGCAGTGCGACAGGTAACACTGAAGCTTTCTTT. Amino acids: CASSATGNTEAFF.